Listed below are T cell receptor beta chains from one sample, sequenced in a study of cytotoxic CD8 clonotypes in ibrutinib-treated CLL. Only in-frame clones appear in the TCRdb table, and some are missing; sequencing was by immunoSEQ multiplex PCR. The table lists just over 200,000 clones, just under 80% of them singletons. This sample comprised PBMCs, obtained after 12 months of ibrutinib treatment. Receptors originate from a human donor with chronic lymphocytic leukemia. CDR3s include the opening cysteine and the closing phenylalanine or tryptophan. Each record gives: clone size, V gene, J gene, D gene, CDR3 protein, CDR3 DNA. The D gene is left open where the match is weak. Part of the rows lack a size; the others show once, few, many or a class for expanded clones.

-	TRBV5-1	TRBJ2-5	-	CASSLPDRPQETQYF	TGCGCCAGCAGCTTGCCCGACAGACCTCAGGAGACCCAGTACTTC
many	TRBV6-4	TRBJ2-3	-	CASSESETDTQYF	TGTGCCAGCAGTGAGTCTGAAACAGATACGCAGTATTTT
-	TRBV6-1	TRBJ2-7	-	CASSEPSSYEQYF	TGTGCCAGCAGTGAGCCCAGCTCCTACGAGCAGTACTTC
-	TRBV7-6	TRBJ2-5	-	CASSLALVSETQYF	TGTGCCAGCAGCTTAGCGTTAGTTTCAGAGACCCAGTACTTC
-	TRBV6-5	TRBJ2-1	-	CASTSRESVEGEQFF	TGTGCCAGCACTAGTCGGGAGAGCGTTGAGGGTGAGCAGTTCTTC
-	TRBV25-1	TRBJ2-3	-	CASRSQDTQYF	TGTGCCAGCCGCTCGCAGGATACGCAGTATTTT
-	TRBV19	TRBJ1-1	-	CASSLQGGATEAFF	TGTGCCAGTAGTCTCCAGGGTGGGGCCACTGAAGCTTTCTTT
-	TRBV18	TRBJ1-2	-	CASSPTLGRNLYGYTF	TGTGCCAGCTCACCCACCCTGGGAAGAAACCTATATGGCTACACCTTC
few	TRBV2	TRBJ2-6	-	CASSTEAGANVLTF	TGTGCCAGCAGTACAGAGGCTGGGGCCAACGTCCTGACTTTC
-	TRBV10-1	TRBJ2-3	-	CASSVGGRTDTQYF	TGCGCCAGCAGTGTGGGGGGGCGCACAGATACGCAGTATTTT
-	TRBV11-2	TRBJ2-3	TRBD2	CASSFGGFGTDTQYF	TGTGCCAGCAGCTTCGGGGGGTTCGGCACAGATACGCAGTATTTT
-	TRBV6-5	TRBJ2-3	TRBD2	CASSLAGLRTDTQYF	TGTGCCAGCAGTTTAGCGGGACTCCGCACAGATACGCAGTATTTT
-	TRBV7-8	TRBJ2-2	-	CASSLRFAGNTGELFF	TGTGCCAGCAGCTTAAGATTCGCAGGGAACACCGGGGAGCTGTTTTTT
once	TRBV27	TRBJ1-1	-	CASSVRDTNTEAFF	TGTGCCAGCAGTGTCCGGGACACCAATACTGAAGCTTTCTTT
-	TRBV2	TRBJ2-2	-	CASSEAEGVNTGELFF	TGTGCCAGCAGTGAGGCGGAAGGGGTGAACACCGGGGAGCTGTTTTTT
-	TRBV21-1	TRBJ1-2	-	CASSKGSPQGPYGYTF	TGTGCCAGCAGCAAAGGGTCCCCCCAGGGACCATATGGCTACACCTTC
-	TRBV7-9	TRBJ2-5	-	CASSRAQGTRGSETQYF	TGTGCCAGCAGCCGCGCCCAAGGCACAAGAGGGTCCGAGACCCAGTACTTC
-	TRBV7-2	TRBJ2-1	-	CASSRTTEQFF	TGTGCCAGCAGCAGGACTACCGAGCAGTTCTTC
-	TRBV6-6	TRBJ2-3	-	CASSKTKGISTDTQYF	TGTGCCAGCAGCAAGACTAAAGGGATTAGCACAGATACGCAGTATTTT
once	TRBV7-3	TRBJ2-1	-	CASSTSGTSYEQFF	TGTGCCAGCAGCACGTCCGGGACTTCTTATGAGCAGTTCTTC
-	TRBV18	TRBJ1-5	-	CAGQTDRNQPQHF	TGTGCCGGCCAGACAGACCGTAATCAGCCCCAGCATTTT
-	TRBV19	TRBJ1-3	-	CASSIDGGSRNTIYF	TGTGCCAGTAGTATCGACGGGGGGTCAAGAAACACCATATATTTT
-	TRBV19	TRBJ2-5	TRBD1	CASSIDLWGRAGGTQYF	TGTGCCAGTAGTATTGATCTCTGGGGCCGCGCAGGGGGGACCCAGTACTTC
-	TRBV29-1	TRBJ2-5	-	CSVEGQPQETQYF	TGCAGCGTTGAGGGTCAGCCGCAAGAGACCCAGTACTTC
-	TRBV5-8	TRBJ1-5	-	CASSLFGQPQHF	TGTGCCAGCAGCCTCTTCGGGCAGCCCCAGCATTTT
-	TRBV6-1	TRBJ2-2	TRBD2	CASGSGGGPGELFF	TGTGCCAGCGGGAGCGGGGGGGGCCCCGGGGAGCTGTTTTTT
-	TRBV19	TRBJ2-1	-	CASSRERNIDEQFF	TGTGCCAGTAGTAGGGAAAGAAACATAGATGAGCAGTTCTTC
-	TRBV20-1	TRBJ2-1	-	CSVPFGEQFF	TGCAGTGTTCCTTTCGGTGAGCAGTTCTTC
medium-sized	TRBV20-1	TRBJ2-7	-	CSARSYEQYF	TGCAGTGCTAGATCGTACGAGCAGTACTTC
-	TRBV6-6	TRBJ2-7	-	CASSYWEPSYEQYF	TGTGCCAGCAGTTACTGGGAACCCTCCTACGAGCAGTACTTC
-	TRBV19	TRBJ2-3	-	CASSWDTPTDTQYF	TGTGCCAGTAGCTGGGACACACCCACAGATACGCAGTATTTT
-	TRBV6-6	TRBJ2-7	TRBD2	CASRFDSGGYEQYF	TGTGCCAGCAGATTTGATAGCGGGGGTTACGAGCAGTACTTC
-	TRBV5-4	TRBJ2-6	-	CASSSRESGANVLTF	TGTGCCAGCAGCTCCAGGGAGTCTGGGGCCAACGTCCTGACTTTC
-	TRBV5-6	TRBJ1-4	-	CASSLGRRGREPNEKLFF	TGTGCCAGCAGCTTGGGGCGTCGGGGCCGGGAGCCTAATGAAAAACTGTTTTTT
-	TRBV11-2	TRBJ2-1	TRBD1	CASSFDRGEKFF	TGTGCCAGCAGTTTTGACAGGGGAGAAAAGTTCTTC
-	TRBV6-5	TRBJ1-6	TRBD1	CASRMSRTGESPLHF	TGTGCCAGCAGGATGAGCCGGACAGGCGAGTCACCCCTCCACTTT
-	TRBV27	TRBJ1-6	-	CASSWREGSPLHF	TGTGCCAGCAGTTGGAGGGAGGGTTCACCCCTCCACTTT
-	TRBV4-1	TRBJ2-7	-	CASSQGRGQKTYEQYF	TGCGCCAGCAGCCAAGGCCGGGGGCAAAAAACCTACGAGCAGTACTTC
once	TRBV10-2	TRBJ2-7	TRBD2	CASSEVASGSYEQYF	TGCGCCAGCAGTGAGGTCGCTAGCGGGAGTTACGAGCAGTACTTC
-	TRBV6-1	TRBJ1-2	-	CASSEGRASLYGYTF	TGTGCCAGCAGTGAAGGCCGGGCCAGCCTCTATGGCTACACCTTC
-	TRBV19	TRBJ2-1	TRBD2	CASSIGGRAYNEQFF	TGTGCCAGTAGTATCGGCGGGAGGGCCTACAATGAGCAGTTCTTC
-	TRBV4-1	TRBJ2-7	TRBD1	CASSQHPGQGATEQYF	TGCGCCAGCAGCCAACATCCGGGACAGGGGGCGACGGAGCAGTACTTC
-	TRBV11-2	TRBJ2-3	-	CASSLGPSTSTDTQYF	TGTGCCAGCAGCTTGGGCCCCAGCACTAGCACAGATACGCAGTATTTT
-	TRBV6-5	TRBJ2-7	TRBD1	CASSFHWTGLLYEQYF	TGTGCCAGCAGTTTCCACTGGACAGGCCTGCTCTACGAGCAGTACTTC
-	TRBV5-5	TRBJ2-5	TRBD1	CASSLLPGGRETQYF	TGTGCCAGCAGCCTTCTACCAGGGGGCCGGGAGACCCAGTACTTC
-	TRBV6-5	TRBJ1-2	-	CASSSLVQAIYTF	TGTGCCAGCAGTTCCCTAGTACAGGCAATCTACACCTTC
-	TRBV6-1	TRBJ1-2	-	CASSEGRETGYTF	TGTGCCAGCAGTGAAGGTAGGGAGACAGGCTACACCTTC
-	TRBV4-2	TRBJ2-7	TRBD2	CASSQGLAGVTLLNYEQYF	TGTGCCAGCAGCCAAGGCCTAGCGGGAGTCACCCTCTTAAACTACGAGCAGTACTTC
-	TRBV30	TRBJ1-2	-	CAWSSGANYGYTF	TGTGCCTGGAGTTCGGGCGCTAACTATGGCTACACCTTC
-	TRBV10-3	TRBJ2-7	TRBD2	CAISELAGHYEQYF	TGTGCCATCAGTGAGCTAGCGGGACACTACGAGCAGTACTTC
-	TRBV25-1	TRBJ2-5	-	CATRRPAVDVETQYF	TGTGCCACAAGGAGGCCGGCGGTAGATGTGGAGACCCAGTACTTC
-	TRBV9	TRBJ1-1	-	CASSVTGNTEAFF	TGTGCCAGCAGCGTCACAGGGAACACTGAAGCTTTCTTT
-	TRBV27	TRBJ2-1	TRBD2	CASSSNLAGGPSYNEQFF	TGTGCCAGCAGTTCGAACTTAGCGGGAGGCCCGTCCTACAATGAGCAGTTCTTC
large	TRBV11-2	TRBJ2-7	TRBD2	CASSFMSSGNYEQYF	TGTGCCAGCAGCTTTATGTCTAGCGGGAACTACGAGCAGTACTTC
-	TRBV18	TRBJ1-1	-	CASSPAGAYEAFF	TGTGCCAGCTCACCCGCAGGCGCTTATGAAGCTTTCTTT
-	TRBV9	TRBJ2-2	TRBD1	CASSVVAGGGRTGELFF	TGTGCCAGCAGCGTAGTTGCAGGGGGCGGGCGCACCGGGGAGCTGTTTTTT
-	TRBV5-1	TRBJ2-7	TRBD2	CASHTGTSGGASYEQYF	TGCGCCAGCCACACCGGGACTAGCGGGGGGGCGAGCTACGAGCAGTACTTC
-	TRBV4-1	TRBJ2-7	-	CASSQSRRAYEQYF	TGCGCCAGCAGCCAAAGTCGGAGGGCCTACGAGCAGTACTTC
few	TRBV4-1	TRBJ1-2	TRBD1	CASSPRQGAYDYGYTF	TGCGCCAGCAGCCCCAGGCAGGGGGCGTACGACTATGGCTACACCTTC